This is a list of T cell receptor beta chains from one sample in a study of blood T cell repertoires in COVID-19. The repertoire was sequenced with immunoSEQ multiplex PCR; TCRdb's copy has only in-frame clones and lacks some. The table records over 100,000 clones, more than 85% of them present only once. Input material: peripheral blood. The receptors originated from a human donor in a cohort sampled during active COVID-19. CDR3s include the opening cysteine and the closing phenylalanine or tryptophan. The order of the fields is clone size, J gene, D gene, V gene, CDR3 DNA, CDR3 protein. A D gene is named only where the DNA matches it firmly. The size field is filled for only some rows; it gives once, few, many or a size class.

abundance: -
j_gene: TRBJ2-7
d_gene: TRBD2
v_gene: TRBV29-1
CDR3nt: TGCAGCGTTACCCAAGTGGGGGAGGGCTCCTACGAGCAGTACTTC
CDR3aa: CSVTQVGEGSYEQYF

abundance: -
j_gene: TRBJ1-1
d_gene: -
v_gene: TRBV7-8
CDR3nt: TGTGCCAGCAGCTTAAACAGGGAAAAAGCTTTCTTT
CDR3aa: CASSLNREKAFF

abundance: once
j_gene: TRBJ1-1
d_gene: -
v_gene: TRBV21-1
CDR3nt: TGTGCCAGCAGCAAAAAGGGGGACAGGGCGAGCACTGAAGCTTTCTTT
CDR3aa: CASSKKGDRASTEAFF

abundance: once
j_gene: TRBJ1-2
d_gene: -
v_gene: TRBV12-3/TRBV12-4
CDR3nt: TGTGCCAGCAGTAGGAGAGATGGCTACACCTTC
CDR3aa: CASSRRDGYTF

abundance: -
j_gene: TRBJ1-1
d_gene: -
v_gene: TRBV29-1
CDR3nt: TGCAGCGTTGAAGACGCAGGGCGTGGCGCTTTCTTT
CDR3aa: CSVEDAGRGAFF

abundance: -
j_gene: TRBJ2-7
d_gene: TRBD1
v_gene: TRBV5-1
CDR3nt: TGCGCCAGCAGCTCGGGGACAGGGGGCTACGAGCAGTACTTC
CDR3aa: CASSSGTGGYEQYF

abundance: -
j_gene: TRBJ1-2
d_gene: -
v_gene: TRBV9
CDR3nt: TGTGCCAGCAGCGCACAGGTGGGCTACACCTTC
CDR3aa: CASSAQVGYTF

abundance: -
j_gene: TRBJ2-1
d_gene: -
v_gene: TRBV11-2
CDR3nt: TGTGCCAGCATCGGACAGCACAATGAGCAGTTCTTC
CDR3aa: CASIGQHNEQFF

abundance: -
j_gene: TRBJ2-7
d_gene: TRBD2
v_gene: TRBV25-1
CDR3nt: TGTGCCAGCAAACGGGGGACTAGCGGGATAAATACACACGTCGAGCAGTACTTC
CDR3aa: CASKRGTSGINTHVEQYF

abundance: -
j_gene: TRBJ2-7
d_gene: -
v_gene: TRBV10-3
CDR3nt: TGTGCCATCACCGACGCTAGACAGGCCGGGTGGTACGAGCAGTACTTC
CDR3aa: CAITDARQAGWYEQYF

abundance: -
j_gene: TRBJ1-5
d_gene: TRBD1
v_gene: TRBV14
CDR3nt: TGTGCCAGCAGCCAAGATCAGGGGGCGCGTGTGCCCCAGCATTTT
CDR3aa: CASSQDQGARVPQHF

abundance: -
j_gene: TRBJ1-2
d_gene: TRBD1
v_gene: TRBV10-3
CDR3nt: TGTGCCATCAGTGAGTCAGAGGTGAGGACAGGGACCTATGGCTACACCTTC
CDR3aa: CAISESEVRTGTYGYTF

abundance: -
j_gene: TRBJ2-3
d_gene: TRBD2
v_gene: TRBV4-2
CDR3nt: TGTGCCAGCAGCCAAGAAGCGAGTCACGGGGGGGCCTTGGCAGATACGCAGTATTTT
CDR3aa: CASSQEASHGGALADTQYF

abundance: -
j_gene: TRBJ1-1
d_gene: -
v_gene: TRBV5-1
CDR3nt: TGCGCCAGCAGCTTGGATCGGGGGACGGGCGCTGAAGCTTTCTTT
CDR3aa: CASSLDRGTGAEAFF

abundance: -
j_gene: TRBJ2-3
d_gene: -
v_gene: TRBV4-3
CDR3nt: TGCGCCAGCAGCCAGGCCTCGCTGGTTTACAGGGATAGCACAGATACGCAGTATTTT
CDR3aa: CASSQASLVYRDSTDTQYF

abundance: few
j_gene: TRBJ2-1
d_gene: TRBD2
v_gene: TRBV7-3
CDR3nt: TGTGCCAGCAGCCTGGCGGGGGGCATATACAATGAGCAGTTCTTC
CDR3aa: CASSLAGGIYNEQFF

abundance: -
j_gene: TRBJ1-3
d_gene: TRBD1
v_gene: TRBV7-9
CDR3nt: TGTGCCAGCAGCTGGGGGACAGCTTCCTCTGGAAACACCATATATTTT
CDR3aa: CASSWGTASSGNTIYF

abundance: -
j_gene: TRBJ1-6
d_gene: -
v_gene: TRBV18
CDR3nt: TGTGCCAGCTCACCTCCTACACCCGCCGGGAATTCACCCCTCCACTTT
CDR3aa: CASSPPTPAGNSPLHF

abundance: few
j_gene: TRBJ1-4
d_gene: TRBD1
v_gene: TRBV6-1
CDR3nt: TGTGCCAGCAGTACGGACAGGGCCAAAAATGAAAAACTGTTTTTT
CDR3aa: CASSTDRAKNEKLFF